These 14 T cell receptor beta chains came from one sample sequenced in a study of regulatory T cells in long-lasting Graves disease. Both iRepertoire HTBI primers and Arm-PCR of CDR3 regions were used to build the TCR beta libraries. A single record per CDR3 protein comes from TCRdb applying MiXCR to the multiplex PCR reads. The data hold about 440,000 distinct CDR3 sequences, with over 15% observed a single time. As for time point: newly diagnosed GD, antithyroid drugs for less than 3 months. PBMC RNA was the source of the TCR library. The sample was also reused in another study, on T cells in Graves' hyperthyroidism and ophthalmopathy.

Material: peripheral blood mononuclear cells (PBMCs), obtained at new diagnosis, from a patient treated with antithyroid drugs. The receptors derive from a woman in her late teens or twenties with Graves disease.

At least ten counts were recorded for this clonotype. CDR3 sequence: CASSPFKTSGRGRREETQYF. CDR3 coding DNA: TGTGCCAGCAGTCCCTTTAAGACTAGCGGGAGGGGTAGGAGAGAAGAGACCCAGTACTTC. V usage is TRBV12-3 or TRBV12-4 and J usage is TRBJ2-5, with TRBD2 matching over 14 bases. The CDR3 totals 20 residues. The trim removed 5 bases at V and 3 bases at J, leaving 17 bases unmatched.

This clonotype was observed a few times. This chain joins TRBV7-2 and TRBJ2-1; D may match TRBD1 or TRBD2 (5 bases each). Deletions cut 5 bases from V and 3 bases from J, with 20 bases between. The CDR3 has 17 amino acids. Germline assignment: CDR1 SGHTA and CDR2 FQGNSA. CDR3: CASSLSRVLAYYNEQFF. CDR3 DNA sequence: TGTGCCAGCAGCCTCTCCAGGGTGCTAGCCTACTACAATGAGCAGTTCTTC.

The chain carries TRBV10-1 and TRBJ2-1; 9 positions match TRBD2. The V gene's germline CDR1 is WNHNN and CDR2 SYGVQD (reference sequence). The CDR3 loop spans 15 amino acids. V lost 5 bases, J lost 6 bases, and 8 bases stayed unmatched. The CDR3 is CASSNTLAGANEQFF. The CDR3, as DNA: TGCGCCAGCAGTAACACCTTAGCGGGAGCCAATGAGCAGTTCTTC.

This clonotype was seen a few times. V is TRBV7-3 and J is TRBJ2-5; D is tentatively TRBD1 or TRBD2 (5 bases each). This CDR3 contains 15 residues. V was cut by 4 bases and J by 3 bases, with 15 bases left in between. Germline CDR1 is SGHTA and CDR2 is FQGTGA. DNA of the CDR3: TGTGCCAGCAGCTACTCCGGGACCCCAAAAGAGACCCAGTACTTC. Amino acids: CASSYSGTPKETQYF.

In its sample, this clonotype was seen many times. This chain joins TRBV6-1 and TRBJ1-1; D unclear. Per germline, CDR1 MNHNS and CDR2 SASEGT. The ends were cut back, 6 bases at V and 5 bases at J, with 13 bases in the middle. The CDR3 contains 13 residues. The CDR3: CASSNSILTEAFF. In DNA form, the CDR3 reads TGTGCCAGCAGCAACAGCATCCTAACTGAAGCTTTCTTT.

There are many counts of this clonotype. This chain uses TRBV3-1 with TRBJ2-1, with D unclear. This CDR3 region has 16 residues. CDR1 and CDR2 (germline): LGHDT, YNNKEL (reference sequence). The V end lost 4 bases, the J end lost 4 bases, and 17 bases lay between the germline ends. The CDR3 reads CASSLTMAAQYNEQFF. The CDR3 nucleotides read TGTGCCAGCAGCCTCACGATGGCGGCTCAATACAATGAGCAGTTCTTC.

In this sample, this clonotype turned up many times. This rearrangement joins TRBV20-1 to TRBJ2-1; the D gene is possibly TRBD2 (6 bases). CDR3 length: 15 residues. The germline V gene encodes CDR1 DFQATT and CDR2 SNEGSKA (reference sequence). Trimming took off 6 bases at V and 4 bases at J, with 19 bases between the two ends. DNA of the CDR3: TGCAGTGCCAGTGGAGGGGACTCTCTATACAATGAGCAGTTCTTC. Protein product: CSASGGDSLYNEQFF.

At least ten counts were recorded for this clonotype. The V gene is TRBV28, the J gene TRBJ2-5, with no clear D. Germline assignment: CDR1 MDHEN and CDR2 SYDVKM. The V end lost 7 bases, the J end lost 2 bases, and 14 bases lay between the germline ends. The CDR3 spans 14 residues. The DNA for the CDR3 is TGTGCCAGCACCCGGTTGGGTAAACAAGAGACCCAGTACTTC. Amino acids: CASTRLGKQETQYF.

A remark on this clonotype: This sequence may be a read error, since a much larger clone differs from it by one base. The genes are TRBV2 and TRBJ2-1, with TRBD2 matching over 12 bases. The germline V gene has CDR1 SNHLY and CDR2 FYNNEI. Trimming at V came to 4 bases and at J to 10 bases, leaving 11 bases not matched to a gene. The CDR3 has 16 residues. The CDR3 sequence is CASSVASGRGPYEQFF. As DNA, the CDR3 is TGTGCCAGCAGTGTGGCTAGCGGGAGGGGTCCCTACGAGCAGTTCTTC.

On this clonotype itself: A much bigger clone sits one base away, suggesting this may be a read error. The chain couples TRBV20-1 to TRBJ1-2, with no clear D. Germline V lookup: CDR1 DFQATT, CDR2 SNEGSKA (reference sequence). Trimming stripped 5 bases from V and 4 bases from J, with 17 bases between. The CDR3 totals 14 residues. The chain's CDR3 is CSALSYSASYGYTF. The CDR3 DNA reads as TGCAGTGCTCTATCGTATTCAGCTAGCTATGGCTACACCTTC.

This clonotype was detected a few times. J is TRBJ1-1 and V is TRBV27, with unresolved D. Looked up from germline, CDR1 is MNHEY and CDR2 is SMNVEV (reference sequence). The CDR3 runs 19 residues. With 3 bases removed from V and 0 bases from J, the gap between germline ends came to 23 bases. CDR3 sequence reads: CASSFKGRAVNSMNTEAFF. CDR3 in DNA: TGTGCCAGCAGTTTTAAGGGCAGAGCAGTGAATTCCATGAACACTGAAGCTTTCTTT.

In regard to this clonotype: A far larger clone is off by one base, so a read error is likely. The chain joins TRBV12-3 or TRBV12-4 to TRBJ2-1; D is perhaps TRBD1 or TRBD2 (5 bases each). The CDR3 is 17 amino acids. Trimming pared 2 bases from V and 10 bases from J, leaving 24 bases between. The CDR3 DNA sequence: TGTGCCAGCAGTTTAAGGGGACGAAACATCTCTCGCTACGAGCAGTTCTTC. Its protein is CASSLRGRNISRYEQFF.

This clonotype has only a few counts. The rearrangement joins TRBV5-4 to TRBJ2-1; D is possibly TRBD2 (6 bases). V dropped 0 bases and J dropped 7 bases, with 17 bases sitting between them. Germline assignment: CDR1 SGHNT and CDR2 YYREEE (reference sequence). The CDR3 is 16 amino acids. CDR3 DNA: TGTGCCAGCAGCTTGGGGCTAGCGAGATTAGGTAATGAGCAGTTCTTC. Translating it yields CASSLGLARLGNEQFF.

This clonotype was observed at least ten times. The chain uses TRBV6-2 or TRBV6-3 and TRBJ1-1; D call uncertain. This CDR3 spans 14 amino acids. V was clipped by 7 bases and J by 0 bases, with 12 bases between them. Germline-derived CDR1 and CDR2 are MNHEY and SVGEGT. In nucleotides, the CDR3 is TGTGCCAGCAATGGTGCAGACATGAACACTGAAGCTTTCTTT. Amino acids: CASNGADMNTEAFF.